Below, 4 T cell receptor beta chains from the same sample are listed, as sequenced in a study of blood T cell repertoires in COVID-19. The protocol was immunoSEQ multiplex PCR, while the TCRdb copy is restricted to in-frame clones and leaves out a portion. This table holds about 240,000 clones, about 82% found once. Source material: peripheral blood. The origin of the receptors is a man of 80 years or more with acute or convalescent COVID-19.

The V gene is TRBV6-2 or TRBV6-3, the J gene TRBJ1-2; 7 nucleotides align to TRBD1. The ends lost 6 bases at V and 7 bases at J; junction bases unmatched: 11. Germline loops: CDR1 MNHEY, CDR2 SVGEGT. There are 14 residues in the CDR3. The CDR3 DNA is TGTGCCAGCAGCCAACAGGGGCGTATCGGTGGCTACACCTTC. Translation: CASSQQGRIGGYTF.

This clone was counted a single time. The DNA of the CDR3 is TGTGCCAGCACCCTCCTAGCAATCAATGAGCAGTTCTTC. Its translation is CASTLLAINEQFF. The chain carries TRBV7-9 and TRBJ2-1, with D possibly matching TRBD2 (5 bases). V gave up 7 bases and J gave up 6 bases, with 13 bases separating them. The CDR3 sequence is 13 residues long. From germline, CDR1 is SEHNR and CDR2 FQNEAQ (reference sequence).

This clone occurred a few times. The chain combines TRBV9 with TRBJ2-3, with a possible D match to TRBD2 (7 bases). Trimming removed 7 bases from V and 2 bases from J, with 14 bases in between. The CDR3 loop spans 14 amino acids. CDR1 and CDR2 from the germline V gene are SGDLS and YYNGEE. Here the CDR3 DNA reads TGTGCCAGCGGGGGGGCGGTACTCACAGATACGCAGTATTTT. This sequence encodes CASGGAVLTDTQYF.

The genes are TRBV7-9 and TRBJ2-6; 12 bases agree with TRBD1. Germline values: CDR1 SEHNR, CDR2 FQNEAQ (reference sequence). V was pared by 3 bases and J by 4 bases, with 4 bases of the junction left unmatched. This CDR3 has 17 residues. CDR3 in DNA: TGTGCCAGCAGCTTGGGACAGGGGGCGCTCGGGGCCAACGTCCTGACTTTC. Its protein is CASSLGQGALGANVLTF.